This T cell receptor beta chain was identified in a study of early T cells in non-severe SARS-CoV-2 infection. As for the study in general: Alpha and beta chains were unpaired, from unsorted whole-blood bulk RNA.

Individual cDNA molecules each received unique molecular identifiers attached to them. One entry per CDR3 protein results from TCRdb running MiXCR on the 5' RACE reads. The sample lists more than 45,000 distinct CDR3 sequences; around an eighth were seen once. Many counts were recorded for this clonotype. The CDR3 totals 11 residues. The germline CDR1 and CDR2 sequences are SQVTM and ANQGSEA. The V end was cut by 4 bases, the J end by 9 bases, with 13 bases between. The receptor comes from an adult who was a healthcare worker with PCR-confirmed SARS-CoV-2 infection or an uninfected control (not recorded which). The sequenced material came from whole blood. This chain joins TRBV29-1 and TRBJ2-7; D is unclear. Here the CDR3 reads CSVGTSLGQYF. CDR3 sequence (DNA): TGCAGCGTTGGTACTTCCTTGGGGCAGTACTTC.